Listed here are 17 T cell receptor beta chains from one sample, sequenced in a study of blood T cell repertoires in COVID-19. Libraries were prepared by immunoSEQ multiplex PCR; TCRdb keeps only in-frame clonotypes and omits some of them. The data contain a few hundred thousand clones, over 80% of them singletons. The source material was peripheral blood. The receptors stem from a woman in her thirties or forties who had recovered from COVID-19.

The chain is built from TRBV18 and TRBJ2-5; D is perhaps TRBD1 (8 bases). The CDR3 spans 16 residues. V was clipped by 4 bases and J by 5 bases, with 20 bases between them. Germline CDR1 is KGHSH and CDR2 is LQKENI. The CDR3 coding sequence is TGTGCCAGCTCACGCGGACAGGGAGGGTTCGGCGAGACCCAGTACTTC. This codes for CASSRGQGGFGETQYF. Full variable domain (remainder filled in from reference TRBV18 and TRBJ2-5): NAGVMQNPRHLVRRRGQEARLRCSPMKGHSHVYWYRQLPEEGLKFMVYLQKENIIDESGMPKERFSAEFPKEGPSILRIQQVVRGDSAAYFCASSRGQGGFGETQYFGPGTRLLVL.

J is TRBJ1-2 and V is TRBV27; a weak D match, TRBD1 (5 bases). Between the trimmed V and J ends, which lost 0 bases and 2 bases, there was a span of 10 bases. The length of the CDR3 is 15 residues. Germline lookup yields CDR1 MNHEY and CDR2 SMNVEV (reference sequence). CDR3 protein: CASSLSLDTNYGYTF. The CDR3 nucleotides are TGTGCCAGCAGTTTATCGCTGGACACGAACTATGGCTACACCTTC.

This chain joins TRBV11-2 and TRBJ1-4, with no clear D. The CDR3 runs to 16 residues. V was clipped by 5 bases and J by 8 bases, with 21 bases between them. Looked up from germline, CDR1 is SGHAT and CDR2 is FQNNGV. As DNA, the CDR3 is TGTGCCAGCAGCCCCCGCGGCGCGGGGAGGCAAGAAAAACTGTTTTTT. This translates into CASSPRGAGRQEKLFF.

The rearrangement uses TRBV2 and TRBJ2-1; a possible D gene is TRBD1 (6 bases). The length of the CDR3 is 14 residues. Germline assignment: CDR1 SNHLY and CDR2 FYNNEI. Trimming removed 7 bases at V and 10 bases at J, with 20 bases between. The CDR3 loop is CASMRRTGSAEQFF. DNA of the CDR3: TGTGCCAGCATGCGGAGAACAGGGTCGGCGGAGCAGTTCTTC. Variable domain in full (rest from reference TRBV2 and TRBJ2-1): EPEVTQTPSHQVTQMGQEVILRCVPISNHLYFYWYRQILGQKVEFLVSFYNNEISEKSEIFDDQFSVERPDGSNFTLKIRSTKLEDSAMYFCASMRRTGSAEQFFGPGTRLTVL.

This CDR3 reads CSAGRSYGYTF. The CDR3 DNA is TGCAGTGCTGGTCGCAGCTATGGCTACACCTTC. This chain links TRBV20-1 with TRBJ1-2; D is uncertain. The germline gives CDR1 DFQATT, CDR2 SNEGSKA (reference sequence). The CDR3 runs 11 residues. Trimming removed 5 bases from V and 4 bases from J, with 8 bases in between.

This chain uses TRBV6-5 with TRBJ1-2; D might be TRBD1 (6 bases). This CDR3 is built from 12 residues. Germline CDR1 is MNHEY and CDR2 is SVGAGI. V was trimmed by 6 bases and J by 6 bases, leaving 11 bases between them. Here the CDR3 reads CASSRGRDGYTF. The CDR3 region has the DNA TGTGCCAGCAGCAGGGGCAGAGATGGCTACACCTTC.

J is TRBJ2-3 and V is TRBV14, with TRBD2 as a possible D gene (5 bases). V was pared by 6 bases and J by 2 bases, with 21 bases between. This CDR3 contains 17 residues. Germline V lookup: CDR1 SGHDN, CDR2 FVKESK. The CDR3 reads CASSYWWASGTTDTQYF. In DNA form, the CDR3 reads TGTGCCAGCAGTTATTGGTGGGCCAGCGGTACCACAGATACGCAGTATTTT.

The gene calls are TRBV6-6 and TRBJ2-2, with 8 positions matching TRBD1. The V gene end was trimmed by 4 bases and the J gene end by 1 base; junction bases not matched to a gene: 5. CDR3 size: 16 residues. Germline V gene data show CDR1 as MNHNY and CDR2 as SVGAGI (reference sequence). The CDR3 sequence: CASSWNDRGNTGELFF. The CDR3 bases are TGTGCCAGCAGTTGGAACGACAGGGGGAACACCGGGGAGCTGTTTTTT.

The chain employs TRBV6-5 and TRBJ2-6; D perhaps matches TRBD1 (6 bases). CDR3 size: 15 residues. V lost 6 bases and J 3 bases, leaving 12 bases between the germline ends. The germline CDR1 and CDR2 sequences are MNHEY and SVGAGI. For the CDR3, the DNA is TGTGCCAGCAGGAACACAGGGCTTGGGGCCAACGTCCTGACTTTC. Amino acids: CASRNTGLGANVLTF.

The gene calls are TRBV9 and TRBJ2-2; D might be TRBD1 (6 bases). V lost 3 bases, J lost 2 bases, and 11 bases lay in between. The CDR3 is 15 amino acids. CDR1 SGDLS and CDR2 YYNGEE come from the germline V gene. The CDR3 spells CASSARTDNTGELFF. The CDR3, as DNA: TGTGCCAGCAGCGCCAGGACAGATAACACCGGGGAGCTGTTTTTT.

The sample holds a few counts of this clone. The chain has TRBV27 and TRBJ1-1; TRBD1 aligns across 7 bases. Germline-derived CDR1 and CDR2 are MNHEY and SMNVEV (reference sequence). There are 14 residues in the CDR3. The ends lost 4 bases at V and 5 bases at J; junction bases unmatched: 7. CDR3 protein: CASSSYRGGTEAFF. CDR3 sequence (DNA): TGTGCCAGCAGTTCCTACAGGGGCGGGACTGAAGCTTTCTTT.

The rearrangement uses TRBV28 and TRBJ1-5; D ambiguous. This CDR3 contains 12 residues. V was trimmed by 5 bases and J by 3 bases, leaving 5 bases between them. The V gene's germline CDR1 is MDHEN and CDR2 SYDVKM. The CDR3 is CASSIVNQPQHF. Here the CDR3 DNA reads TGTGCCAGCAGTATAGTCAATCAGCCCCAGCATTTT. The full variable domain, with the rest looked up from reference TRBV28 and TRBJ1-5, is DVKVTQSSRYLVKRTGEKVFLECVQDMDHENMFWYRQDPGLGLRLIYFSYDVKMKEKGDIPEGYSVSREKKERFSLILESASTNQTSMYLCASSIVNQPQHFGDGTRLSIL.

This clone came up a few times. The CDR3 loop is CAWSPSLYEQYF. CDR3 nucleotides: TGTGCCTGGAGTCCCTCTCTTTACGAGCAGTACTTC. V usage is TRBV30 and J usage is TRBJ2-7; D ambiguous. V was clipped by 2 bases and J by 4 bases, with 9 bases between them. This CDR3 spans 12 amino acids. Looked up from germline, CDR1 is GTSNPN and CDR2 is SVGIG (reference sequence).

The chain combines TRBV11-3 with TRBJ2-1, with D possibly matching TRBD2 (5 bases). The CDR3 covers 13 residues. The V end lost 4 bases, the J end lost 15 bases, and 19 bases lay between the germline ends. In germline, CDR1 is SGHNT, CDR2 YENEEA. Here the CDR3 reads CASSSPRTAEVFF. Written as DNA, the CDR3 is TGTGCCAGCAGCTCCCCACGGACCGCGGAGGTGTTCTTC.

This clone was recorded only once. The chain has TRBV5-1 and TRBJ1-6; D not certain. Trimming removed 7 bases at V and 7 bases at J, with 18 bases between. This CDR3 is built from 15 residues. Germline V gives CDR1 SGHRS, CDR2 YFSETQ. For the CDR3, the DNA is TGCGCCAGCCGTAGGGAGCCAGAAAAAAATTCACCCCTCCACTTT. Its translation: CASRREPEKNSPLHF. Drawing the rest from reference TRBV5-1 and TRBJ1-6, the complete variable domain is KAGVTQTPRYLIKTRGQQVTLSCSPISGHRSVSWYQQTPGQGLQFLFEYFSETQRNKGNFPGRFSGRQFSNSRSEMNVSTLELGDSALYLCASRREPEKNSPLHFGNGTRLTVT.

J is TRBJ1-6 and V is TRBV19; TRBD1 agrees at 11 bases. The CDR3 is 15 residues long. J lost 7 bases, V lost 5 bases, and 4 bases had no gene match. Germline V gene lookup returns CDR1 LNHDA and CDR2 SQIVND (reference sequence). CDR3 residues: CASSPRTGGNSPLHF. CDR3 bases: TGTGCCAGTAGTCCGAGGACAGGGGGCAATTCACCCCTCCACTTT.

This rearrangement joins TRBV27 to TRBJ2-2, with TRBD1 as a possible D gene (6 bases). Trimming took 9 bases from V and 2 from J, leaving 22 bases between them. The germline gives CDR1 MNHEY, CDR2 SMNVEV (reference sequence). The CDR3 sequence is 17 residues long. The CDR3 coding sequence is TGTGCCAGGCGTTCCGGGACACAGCCCATCAACACCGGGGAGCTGTTTTTT. This codes for CARRSGTQPINTGELFF.